One T cell receptor (beta chain) is described in this entry. The data derive from a study of blood T cell repertoires in COVID-19. Study at large: The samples span acute and convalescent COVID-19 from the United States, Italy and Spain.

In the original processing: Amplification of reference gene primers provided the estimated nucleated cell counts. Data came from immunoSEQ multiplex PCR; TCRdb stores just in-frame clones and leaves some out. That table furnishes V, J and clone size, whereas the DNA furnished D and trimming. The table shows under 130,000 clones, with 70% to 85% occurring only once. Germline CDR1 reads MNHEY; CDR2 reads SVGAGI. CDR3 length equals 15 residues. Trimming removed 7 bases from V and 5 bases from J; junction bases left unmatched: 10. The TCR sequence derives from a man between 70 and 80 years old with active or convalescent COVID-19. This rearrangement joins TRBV6-5 to TRBJ1-1, with 10 positions matching TRBD1. Input material: peripheral blood. CDR3 nucleotide sequence: TGTGCCAGCAATAGAGGGACAGGGGAGATGACTGAAGCTTTCTTT. Translated: CASNRGTGEMTEAFF.